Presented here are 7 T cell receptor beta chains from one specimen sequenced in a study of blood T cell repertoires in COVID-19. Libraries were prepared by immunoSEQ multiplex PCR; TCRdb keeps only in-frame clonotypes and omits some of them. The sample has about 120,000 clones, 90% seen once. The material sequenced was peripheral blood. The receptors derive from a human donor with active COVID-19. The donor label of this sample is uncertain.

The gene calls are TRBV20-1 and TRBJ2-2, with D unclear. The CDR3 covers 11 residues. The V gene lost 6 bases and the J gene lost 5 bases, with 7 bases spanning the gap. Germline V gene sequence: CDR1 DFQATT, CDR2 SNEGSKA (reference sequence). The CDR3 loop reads CSAQRTGELFF. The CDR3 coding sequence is TGCAGTGCCCAGAGGACCGGGGAGCTGTTTTTT.

DNA of the CDR3: TGTGCCAGCAGCCCAGTTGGGCGAGCGGGGGCCTCCTACAATGAGCAGTTCTTC. This gives the protein CASSPVGRAGASYNEQFF. The rearrangement links TRBV5-4 to TRBJ2-1; 8 bases agree with TRBD2. The germline CDR1 and CDR2 sequences are SGHNT and YYREEE (reference sequence). The J segment lost 0 bases and the V segment lost 4 bases, leaving 12 bases of the junction unmatched. The CDR3 covers 18 residues.

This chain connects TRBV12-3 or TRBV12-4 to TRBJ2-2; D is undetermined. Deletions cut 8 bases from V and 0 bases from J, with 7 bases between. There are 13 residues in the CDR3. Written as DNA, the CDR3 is TGTGCCAGCCTAAAAACGAACACCGGGGAGCTGTTTTTT. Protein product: CASLKTNTGELFF.

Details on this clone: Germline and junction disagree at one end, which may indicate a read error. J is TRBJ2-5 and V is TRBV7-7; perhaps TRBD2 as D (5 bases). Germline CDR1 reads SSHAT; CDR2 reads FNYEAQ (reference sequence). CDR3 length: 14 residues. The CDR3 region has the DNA TGTGCTAGCAGCTTATCGAGCGGCCAAGAGACCCAGTACTTC. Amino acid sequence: CASSLSSGQETQYF.

The CDR3 sequence: CASSETSGGQETQYF. CDR3 DNA: TGTGCCAGCAGCGAAACTAGCGGGGGTCAAGAGACCCAGTACTTC. V and J are TRBV7-2 and TRBJ2-5, with TRBD2 identical over 11 bases. Germline V gene sequence: CDR1 SGHTA, CDR2 FQGNSA. The CDR3 loop spans 15 amino acids. The V segment lost 5 bases and the J segment 2 bases; nucleotides outside the gene matches: 4.

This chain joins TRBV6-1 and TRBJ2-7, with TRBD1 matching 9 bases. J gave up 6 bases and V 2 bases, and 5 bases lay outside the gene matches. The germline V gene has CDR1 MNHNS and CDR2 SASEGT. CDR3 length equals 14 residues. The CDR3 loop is CASSERTGAREQYF. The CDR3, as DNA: TGTGCCAGCAGTGAAAGGACAGGGGCCCGCGAGCAGTACTTC.

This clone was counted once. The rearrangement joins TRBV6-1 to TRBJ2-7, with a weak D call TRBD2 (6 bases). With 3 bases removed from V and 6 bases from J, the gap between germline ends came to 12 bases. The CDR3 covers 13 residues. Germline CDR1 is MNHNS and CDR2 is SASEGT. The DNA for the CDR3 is TGTGCCAGCAGTGACGGGAGAGTAGGCGAGCAGTACTTC. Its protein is CASSDGRVGEQYF.